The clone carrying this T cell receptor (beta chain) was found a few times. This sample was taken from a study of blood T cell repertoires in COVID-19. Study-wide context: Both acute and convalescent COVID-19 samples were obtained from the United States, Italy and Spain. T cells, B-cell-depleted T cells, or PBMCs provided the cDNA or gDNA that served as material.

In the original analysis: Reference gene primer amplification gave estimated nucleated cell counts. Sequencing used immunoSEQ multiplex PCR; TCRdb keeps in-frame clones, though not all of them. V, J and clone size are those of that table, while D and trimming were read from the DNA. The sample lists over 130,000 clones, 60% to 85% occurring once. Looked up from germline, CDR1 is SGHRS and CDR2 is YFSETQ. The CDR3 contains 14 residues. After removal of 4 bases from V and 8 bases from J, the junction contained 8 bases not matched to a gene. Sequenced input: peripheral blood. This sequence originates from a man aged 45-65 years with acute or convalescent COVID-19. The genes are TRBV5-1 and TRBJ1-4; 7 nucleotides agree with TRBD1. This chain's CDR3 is CASSPRDSGEKLFF. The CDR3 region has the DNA TGCGCCAGCAGCCCCCGGGACAGTGGCGAAAAACTGTTTTTT.